This T cell receptor beta chain was observed in a study of T cells after yellow fever vaccination. General observations from the study: The booster response re-showed most primary clones: 96% CD4, approximately 86% CD8.

On this clonotype: Its antigen is unknown.

Template-switching 5'RACE yielded the TCR cDNA; a universal primer site and UMIs were added in the process. TCRdb re-derived calls from the 5' RACE reads in MiXCR, one entry per CDR3 protein. The sample gives nearly 550,000 distinct CDR3 sequences, 15% to 20% of which show up once; over 11% is in the top ten. CDR1 is ENHRY, CDR2 SYGVKD, per germline. V was clipped by 0 bases and J by 4 bases, with 7 bases between them. This CDR3 contains 14 residues. This sample comprised PBMCs, obtained 15 days after the yellow fever booster vaccination. The chain carries TRBV10-3 and TRBJ2-1; D ambiguous. The clonotype comes from a man aged 25 to 45 who received the YFV17D yellow fever vaccine. CDR3 sequence reads: CAISESNNYNEQFF. For the CDR3, the DNA is TGTGCCATCAGTGAGTCGAACAATTACAATGAGCAGTTCTTC.